Listed below are T cell receptor beta chains from one sample, sequenced in a study of response to subunit inactivated influenza vaccine. MiXCR, run by TCRdb on the RT-PCR reads, gives a single entry per CDR3 protein. The profile covers 400,000 to 650,000 distinct CDR3 sequences, with 7.2% appearing a single time and around 13% taken by the ten largest. The source material was PBMCs from blood, sampled around 25 months after vaccination. The source of these receptors is a man aged 45 to 75 who received an inactivated influenza vaccine. The conserved cysteine and the conserved F or W are not part of the CDR3 here.

j_gene	v_gene	CDR3aa
TRBJ2-7	TRBV18	ASSPPTHEQY
TRBJ2-3	TRBV5-8	ASSLGLAGGLGTQY
TRBJ2-2	TRBV5-1	ASSLDRVTGELF
TRBJ2-3	TRBV7-9	ASSLEEGQSTDTQY
TRBJ2-3	TRBV10-3	AISEQGAPDTQY
TRBJ2-3	TRBV14	ASSPFVSTAGYTDTQY
TRBJ2-3	TRBV20-1	SAHDRGRSTDTQY
TRBJ2-7	TRBV6-2/TRBV6-3	ASSTIAYEQY
TRBJ2-7	TRBV3-1	ASSQGKDREVYEQY
TRBJ2-5	TRBV6-5	ASSYSNGPQETQY
TRBJ1-5	TRBV7-2	ASSRDRNQPQH
TRBJ1-1	TRBV7-2	ASRLNQGNTEAF
TRBJ2-5	TRBV5-1	ASSLGGQIRETQY
TRBJ2-3	TRBV10-2	ASRELAGTSTDTQY
TRBJ2-7	TRBV18	ASSPLEADSYEQY
TRBJ2-1	TRBV5-1	ASQEGRNEQF
TRBJ2-7	TRBV27	ASSPRAAYEQY
TRBJ1-5	TRBV7-2	ASSLEAALSNQPQH
TRBJ2-1	TRBV5-1	ASSLGDSMDYNEQF
TRBJ2-2	TRBV30	AWSQALGELF
TRBJ2-3	TRBV7-6	ASSSRQESTDTQY
TRBJ2-7	TRBV29-1	SGGLDRAAEQY
TRBJ2-5	TRBV29-1	SVEEQGQTQY
TRBJ2-5	TRBV20-1	SARRTVQETQY
TRBJ1-3	TRBV19	ASSRSGMSGNTIY
TRBJ1-2	TRBV4-1	ASSPTGQGNYGYT
TRBJ2-1	TRBV7-2	ASSLTLAGGYEQF
TRBJ1-5	TRBV5-1	ASSSGWGGNQPQH
TRBJ2-2	TRBV29-1	SVASPPGTSGRGDTGELF
TRBJ2-1	TRBV12-3/TRBV12-4	ASSHRETNEQF
TRBJ2-2	TRBV6-2/TRBV6-3	ASSYYRTSTGELF
TRBJ2-7	TRBV20-1	SAREGDPDRDEQY
TRBJ2-7	TRBV7-2	ASSLAGQGVYPYEQY
TRBJ1-1	TRBV20-1	SARLMGLRANTEAF
TRBJ2-4	TRBV2	ASRAKLRVPLNIQY
TRBJ2-1	TRBV7-3	ASSSSRGGEQF